These T cell receptor beta chains were read from a single sample in a study of blood T cell repertoires in COVID-19. The repertoire was sequenced with immunoSEQ multiplex PCR; TCRdb's copy has only in-frame clones and lacks some. The repertoire consists of over 85,000 clones, with about nine tenths occurring once and the leading ten covering around 4%. Sequencing was done on a sample of peripheral blood. Receptors were obtained from a man aged 18 to 29 with acute or convalescent COVID-19. The CDR3 runs from the conserved cysteine through the conserved F or W. The D gene is left open where the match is weak. Expanded clones are given a class, and other clones once, few, many or no size at all.

D	size	V	J	DNA	CDR3
TRBD1	-	TRBV27	TRBJ2-7	TGTGCCAGCAGTTTGACAGGGCCCTACGAGCAGTACTTC	CASSLTGPYEQYF
TRBD2	-	TRBV19	TRBJ2-1	TGTGCCAGTAGGACTAGCGTGACCTACAATGAGCAGTTCTTC	CASRTSVTYNEQFF
-	-	TRBV10-2	TRBJ2-3	TGCGCCAGCAAACCGGTCGGCACAGATACGCAGTATTTT	CASKPVGTDTQYF
-	-	TRBV12-2	TRBJ2-1	TGTGCAAGTCGCTCACCCGGGACAGGGCCAAACAATGAGCAGTTCTTC	CASRSPGTGPNNEQFF
TRBD1	-	TRBV29-1	TRBJ2-1	TGCAGCCATCGGGACAGGGAGGGCGAGTCCTACAATGAGCAGTTCTTC	CSHRDREGESYNEQFF
TRBD1	-	TRBV6-1	TRBJ1-1	TGTGCCAGCAGTGAAGCCCGGGACAGGGGGCAAGCTTTCTTT	CASSEARDRGQAFF
TRBD2	-	TRBV4-1	TRBJ2-1	TGCGCCAGCAGCCAAGTAGGCTCAGTCGGGCGGGGGGGCCGAAATGAGCAGTTCTTC	CASSQVGSVGRGGRNEQFF
-	-	TRBV7-2	TRBJ2-5	TGTGCCAGCAGCTTGGAGGGGTGGGAGACCCAGTACTTC	CASSLEGWETQYF
TRBD1	few	TRBV13	TRBJ1-2	TGTGCCAGCAGCTCGGGACAGGGGGAACGGTATGGCTACACCTTC	CASSSGQGERYGYTF
TRBD1	-	TRBV24-1	TRBJ2-1	TGTGCCACCAGCTTAAAGACAGGGGCAGGCAATGAGCAGTTCTTC	CATSLKTGAGNEQFF
-	-	TRBV18	TRBJ2-7	TGTGCCAGCTCACCAGTACGACAGGTCTACGAGCAGTACTTC	CASSPVRQVYEQYF
-	-	TRBV7-2	TRBJ2-1	TGTGCCAGCAGCTTAGTAGGCAGGGGAACCCACAATGAGCAGTTCTTC	CASSLVGRGTHNEQFF
-	-	TRBV20-1	TRBJ1-5	TGCAGTGCTAGTTGGGGCGAAGAACAGCCCCAGCATTTT	CSASWGEEQPQHF
-	-	TRBV18	TRBJ2-2	TGTGCCAGCTCACCACGGGCTGGGGGCACGAACACCGGGGAGCTGTTTTTT	CASSPRAGGTNTGELFF
TRBD2	once	TRBV10-2	TRBJ2-1	TGCGCCAGCAGCCCGTCGCGGGGGTTAGGGGAGCAGTTCTTC	CASSPSRGLGEQFF
-	-	TRBV9	TRBJ1-5	TGTGCCAGCAGCGCCGACGGGGGTCCACTACTTAACAATCAGCCCCAGCATTTT	CASSADGGPLLNNQPQHF
TRBD1	-	TRBV19	TRBJ1-1	TGTGCCAGTAGTATAGGGGACAGCAACACTGAAGCTTTCTTT	CASSIGDSNTEAFF
-	-	TRBV11-2	TRBJ1-2	TGTGCCAGCAGCCCGGAGGGGTCCTATGGCTACACCTTC	CASSPEGSYGYTF
TRBD1	once	TRBV7-8	TRBJ1-3	TGTGCCAGCAGCTCGGGGACAGCTTCTGGAAACACCATATATTTT	CASSSGTASGNTIYF
TRBD1	-	TRBV20-1	TRBJ1-5	TGCAGTGCTAGTCTCACGGACAGGGTCGGCAATCAGCCCCAGCATTTT	CSASLTDRVGNQPQHF
-	-	TRBV27	TRBJ2-2	TGTGCCAGCAGTTTACGGAGGGGGCGCGCCGGGGAGCTGTTTTTT	CASSLRRGRAGELFF
TRBD1	-	TRBV7-7	TRBJ2-7	TGTGCCAGCAGCGAAGGGACAGGGGCCTACGAGCAGTACTTC	CASSEGTGAYEQYF
TRBD1	-	TRBV7-2	TRBJ1-2	TGTGCCAGCAGCGTGGACAGGAACTATGGCTACACCTTC	CASSVDRNYGYTF
TRBD1	-	TRBV5-1	TRBJ2-2	TGCGCCAGCAGCTTGAGGAGACAGGGGGCTTCCGGGGAGCTGTTTTTT	CASSLRRQGASGELFF
-	-	TRBV5-1	TRBJ2-5	TGCGCCAGCAGCGTTCAGGGGGGACGGGAGTACCAAGAGACCCAGTACTTC	CASSVQGGREYQETQYF
TRBD2	-	TRBV29-1	TRBJ2-1	TGCAGCGTCTCTTCTAGCGGAGGGAACTACAATGAGCAGTTCTTC	CSVSSSGGNYNEQFF
TRBD1	once	TRBV28	TRBJ1-2	TGTGCCACCCACCGGGACAGTCCCTATGGCTACACCTTC	CATHRDSPYGYTF
-	-	TRBV5-6	TRBJ1-1	TGTGCCAGCAGCTTGGGTAACGTCGGCACTGAAGCTTTCTTT	CASSLGNVGTEAFF
-	-	TRBV19	TRBJ1-5	TGTGCCAGCAACAGGGTTGTTAGCAATCAGCCCCAGCATTTT	CASNRVVSNQPQHF
-	-	TRBV19	TRBJ2-1	TGTGCCAGTAGTATAGGGACAGCTTACAATGAGCAGTTCTTC	CASSIGTAYNEQFF
-	once	TRBV5-1	TRBJ2-2	TGCGCCAGCAGCTTTGAGTTGGTCACCGGGGAGCTGTTTTTT	CASSFELVTGELFF
-	few	TRBV5-1	TRBJ1-2	TGCGCCAGCAGCGGACTGAACTATGGCTACACCTTC	CASSGLNYGYTF
-	-	TRBV5-1	TRBJ2-5	TGCGCCAGCAGTTTAGACAGGAGTCAAGAGACCCAGTACTTC	CASSLDRSQETQYF
-	-	TRBV5-1	TRBJ2-2	TGCGCCAGCAGCACGGACGGGATGCTGAACACCGGGGAGCTGTTTTTT	CASSTDGMLNTGELFF
TRBD1	-	TRBV6-2/TRBV6-3	TRBJ1-2	TGTGCCAGCAGTTCTACAGGGGGCGCCGGCTATGGCTACACCTTC	CASSSTGGAGYGYTF
-	-	TRBV3-1/TRBV3-2	TRBJ2-1	TGTGCCAGCAGCCTCCTGGCGGGACCCTCTTGGGTGAATGAGCAGTTCTTC	CASSLLAGPSWVNEQFF
TRBD1	-	TRBV19	TRBJ1-2	TGTGCCAGTAGTACATCGACAGGGGGCAACTATGGCTACACCTTC	CASSTSTGGNYGYTF
-	-	TRBV27	TRBJ2-7	TGTGCCAGCAGTTTGGGGGGGGCAAACTTCTATCGGCAGTACTTC	CASSLGGANFYRQYF
-	-	TRBV18	TRBJ1-5	TGTGCCAGCTCACCACAGGGAGCGCAGCCCCAGCATTTT	CASSPQGAQPQHF
TRBD1	-	TRBV24-1	TRBJ2-2	TGTGCCACCAGTGACCCGGGACAGGGGAGGGGCGGGGAGCTGTTTTTT	CATSDPGQGRGGELFF
-	-	TRBV4-1	TRBJ1-4	TGCGCCAGCAGCCCCAATGGGGCTTCGACTAATGAAAAACTGTTTTTT	CASSPNGASTNEKLFF
TRBD1	-	TRBV30	TRBJ1-6	TGTGCCTGGACCGACAGGGGGGAGTATTCACCCCTCCACTTT	CAWTDRGEYSPLHF
-	-	TRBV11-2	TRBJ2-7	TGTGCCAGCAGCCCGGGACTTAGCACGGTTTACGAGCAGTACTTC	CASSPGLSTVYEQYF